The source of this T cell receptor beta chain is a study of blood T cell repertoires in COVID-19 (dated by TCRdb to the early 2020s). Looking at the study overall: Samples from collaborators originated in the United States, Italy and Spain and spanned both the acute and convalescent phases of COVID-19. Deeply sampled blood TCRbeta repertoires from subjects exposed to, actively infected with, or recovered from COVID-19 were included in the dataset. The samples were drawn from two sources: the first 160 participants of the ongoing ImmuneRACE study, and about 1,300 subjects contributed by 6 global collaborators. Where available, HLA class I and class II types were obtained from metadata supplied by the sample provider rather than from assay-based typing. The repertoires were made available in a free public database intended to serve as a resource for research on the immune response to SARS-CoV-2. Nearly every sample came with metadata listing a de-identified subject ID, COVID-19 status, age in years and sex. The prospective study material was composed of cDNA or gDNA derived from T cells, B-cell-depleted T cells, or PBMCs. What the research found in general, with its limitations: How much clinical and demographic metadata was included differed by source and by participant, and the metadata was provided uncurated.

TCRbeta CDR3 regions were amplified from genomic DNA by means of the immunoSEQ Assay, a bias-controlled multiplex PCR. In the source study's methods: The number of nucleated cells in each sample was estimated by amplification of reference gene primers within the assay. To quantify the absolute abundance of each unique TCRbeta CDR3 rearrangement, sequence reads were collapsed and filtered. For each sample, productive Simpson clonality was calculated as the square root of Simpson's diversity index over productive rearrangements. The clones in this table, taken by TCRdb from immuneACCESS, are in-frame only. Not every clone is retained; where verified, under half of the shortfall comes from an unresolved V gene, and the cause of the rest is unknown. V and J calls and clone size follow that table, whereas D and trimming were derived from the DNA. The sample records hundreds of thousands of clones, over 80% of which are singletons. The ten most abundant clones make up over 0.2% of the sample.

CDR1 SGHTA and CDR2 FQGTGA were looked up in the germline V gene. Trimming takes 0 bases off V and 3 bases off J; junction bases not matched to a gene: 3. Spanning cysteine to phenylalanine, the CDR3 consists of 18 amino acids. Only CDR3 DNA remains: 54 bases, in frame from the first base. This clone was recorded once. Its antigen has not been determined. It has no much larger one-base neighbor in the sample; base qualities were not kept. Collaborating institutions collected whole blood in K2EDTA tubes following their own protocols. For TCRbeta analysis, collaborators shipped samples in one of three forms: frozen whole blood, isolated PBMCs, or DNA extracted from either of those sample types.

The chain links TRBV7-3 with TRBJ2-3, and TRBD2 matches 16 of the central bases. Source material: peripheral blood. The TCR sequence derives from a woman in her late teens or twenties with acute or convalescent COVID-19. The nucleotide sequence reads as follows: TGTGCCAGCAGCTTAACTGGGACTAGCGGGGGGGCGACAGATACGCAGTATTTT. This codes for CASSLTGTSGGATDTQYF.